The clone carrying this T cell receptor beta chain was detected only a few times. The data were produced by immunoSEQ multiplex PCR, yet TCRdb's version contains in-frame clones alone and is incomplete. The sample carries over 11,000 clones, roughly 88% recorded once. The data derive from a study of blood T cell repertoires in COVID-19. The receptor's source is a human donor in a cohort sampled during active COVID-19. The sample comprised peripheral blood.

The CDR3 here is CASSKSGTQQETQYF. Written as DNA, the CDR3 is TGTGCCAGCAGCAAAAGCGGCACACAACAAGAGACCCAGTACTTC. J is TRBJ2-5 and V is TRBV7-2, with D possibly TRBD2 on 5 matching bases. CDR1 and CDR2 from the germline V gene are SGHTA and FQGNSA. This CDR3 has 15 amino acids. The V gene lost 5 bases and the J gene lost 2 bases, with 15 bases spanning the gap.